Listed below are T cell receptor beta chains from one sample, sequenced in a study of blood T cell repertoires in COVID-19. Some clones are missing from TCRdb's copy, which holds only in-frame ones; the method was immunoSEQ multiplex PCR. Of about 120,000 clones in the sample, approximately 85% were seen once. The source material was peripheral blood. These receptors all stem from a woman between 55 and 75 years old with COVID-19, enrolled during active disease. Each CDR3 is given with its conserved first and last residue. The order of the fields is J gene, V gene, D gene, clone size, CDR3 protein, CDR3 DNA. A D gene is named only where the DNA matches it firmly. Only some rows state a clone size, as once, few, many or a class for expanded clones.

j_gene: TRBJ1-2
v_gene: TRBV30
d_gene: TRBD1
abundance: .
CDR3aa: CAWSSTLLRTGGTGYTF
CDR3nt: TGTGCCTGGAGTTCCACACTCCTTAGGACAGGGGGCACTGGCTACACCTTC

j_gene: TRBJ1-5
v_gene: TRBV11-2
d_gene: TRBD1
abundance: .
CDR3aa: CASSLETGGGGQPQHF
CDR3nt: TGTGCCAGCAGCTTAGAGACAGGGGGTGGTGGACAGCCCCAGCATTTT

j_gene: TRBJ1-2
v_gene: TRBV19
d_gene: .
abundance: .
CDR3aa: CASSNREGYGYTF
CDR3nt: TGTGCCAGTAGCAACAGGGAGGGCTATGGCTACACCTTC

j_gene: TRBJ2-7
v_gene: TRBV6-2/TRBV6-3
d_gene: .
abundance: .
CDR3aa: CASSYYNEQYF
CDR3nt: TGTGCCAGCAGTTACTACAACGAGCAGTACTTC

j_gene: TRBJ2-7
v_gene: TRBV18
d_gene: .
abundance: few
CDR3aa: CASSPLVSSYEQYF
CDR3nt: TGTGCCAGCTCACCCTTAGTGAGCTCCTACGAGCAGTACTTC

j_gene: TRBJ1-5
v_gene: TRBV28
d_gene: .
abundance: .
CDR3aa: CASTFGAGLIAQHF
CDR3nt: TGTGCCAGCACCTTTGGGGCAGGGTTAATAGCCCAGCATTTT

j_gene: TRBJ2-4
v_gene: TRBV6-2/TRBV6-3
d_gene: .
abundance: .
CDR3aa: CASSYRGFLGFGQYF
CDR3nt: TGTGCCAGCAGTTATCGGGGGTTTCTTGGGTTCGGTCAGTACTTC

j_gene: TRBJ1-6
v_gene: TRBV5-6
d_gene: TRBD1
abundance: .
CDR3aa: CASSQTGWSYNSPLHF
CDR3nt: TGTGCCAGCAGTCAGACAGGGTGGTCCTATAATTCACCCCTCCACTTT

j_gene: TRBJ1-4
v_gene: TRBV6-6
d_gene: .
abundance: .
CDR3aa: CASSRDRSTNEKLFF
CDR3nt: TGTGCCAGCAGTCGAGACAGGTCAACTAATGAAAAACTGTTTTTT

j_gene: TRBJ2-5
v_gene: TRBV19
d_gene: .
abundance: .
CDR3aa: CASSTTFQETQYF
CDR3nt: TGTGCCAGTAGTACGACATTTCAAGAGACCCAGTACTTC

j_gene: TRBJ1-4
v_gene: TRBV4-1
d_gene: TRBD1
abundance: once
CDR3aa: CASSQDPGQGFATNEKLFF
CDR3nt: TGCGCCAGCAGCCAAGATCCGGGACAGGGCTTTGCAACTAATGAAAAACTGTTTTTT

j_gene: TRBJ1-2
v_gene: TRBV3-1/TRBV3-2
d_gene: TRBD1
abundance: .
CDR3aa: CASSQVPGGQGAQGNYGYTF
CDR3nt: TGTGCCAGCAGCCAAGTCCCCGGGGGACAGGGGGCCCAAGGAAACTATGGCTACACCTTC

j_gene: TRBJ1-2
v_gene: TRBV18
d_gene: .
abundance: .
CDR3aa: CASSQTGTGMSYTF
CDR3nt: TGTGCCAGCTCACAAACGGGCACAGGGATGAGCTACACCTTC

j_gene: TRBJ2-7
v_gene: TRBV12-3/TRBV12-4
d_gene: .
abundance: .
CDR3aa: CASSLYPQGEQYF
CDR3nt: TGTGCCAGCAGCCTATACCCCCAGGGGGAGCAGTACTTC

j_gene: TRBJ1-2
v_gene: TRBV9
d_gene: TRBD1
abundance: .
CDR3aa: CASSARPGTALEGYTF
CDR3nt: TGTGCCAGCAGCGCTCGACCCGGGACAGCCCTCGAGGGCTACACCTTC

j_gene: TRBJ2-5
v_gene: TRBV10-1
d_gene: .
abundance: .
CDR3aa: CASSRDQETQYF
CDR3nt: TGCGCCAGCAGTCGGGATCAAGAGACCCAGTACTTC

j_gene: TRBJ2-5
v_gene: TRBV11-2
d_gene: TRBD2
abundance: .
CDR3aa: CASSLSWASGGASGETQYF
CDR3nt: TGTGCCAGCAGCTTGAGTTGGGCTAGCGGGGGAGCCTCTGGGGAGACCCAGTACTTC

j_gene: TRBJ2-7
v_gene: TRBV20-1
d_gene: .
abundance: .
CDR3aa: CSASSEGEQYF
CDR3nt: TGCAGTGCTAGCTCTGAGGGCGAGCAGTACTTC

j_gene: TRBJ1-6
v_gene: TRBV5-4
d_gene: .
abundance: .
CDR3aa: CASSLGGSAGISPLHF
CDR3nt: TGTGCCAGCAGCCTTGGCGGTTCAGCGGGAATTTCACCCCTCCACTTT

j_gene: TRBJ2-7
v_gene: TRBV6-5
d_gene: TRBD1
abundance: .
CDR3aa: CASSTDRGSYEQYF
CDR3nt: TGTGCCAGCAGCACCGACAGGGGGTCCTACGAGCAGTACTTC

j_gene: TRBJ2-5
v_gene: TRBV9
d_gene: TRBD1
abundance: .
CDR3aa: CASSYSGTGGSETQYF
CDR3nt: TGTGCCAGCAGCTATTCCGGGACAGGGGGTTCCGAGACCCAGTACTTC

j_gene: TRBJ1-1
v_gene: TRBV6-2/TRBV6-3
d_gene: .
abundance: .
CDR3aa: CASSYSGRSEQGSAEAFF
CDR3nt: TGTGCCAGCAGTTACTCGGGCCGCTCAGAACAGGGCTCCGCTGAAGCTTTCTTT

j_gene: TRBJ2-3
v_gene: TRBV3-1/TRBV3-2
d_gene: TRBD1
abundance: .
CDR3aa: CASSAYYGTEQDTQYF
CDR3nt: TGTGCCAGCAGCGCGTACTACGGGACAGAGCAAGATACGCAGTATTTT

j_gene: TRBJ1-4
v_gene: TRBV21-1
d_gene: .
abundance: .
CDR3aa: CASSKVQGADEKLFF
CDR3nt: TGTGCCAGCAGCAAAGTTCAGGGGGCGGATGAAAAACTGTTTTTT

j_gene: TRBJ1-3
v_gene: TRBV5-1
d_gene: .
abundance: .
CDR3aa: CASSLEPTPSGNTIYF
CDR3nt: TGCGCCAGCAGCTTGGAACCTACTCCCTCTGGAAACACCATATATTTT

j_gene: TRBJ1-2
v_gene: TRBV5-5
d_gene: .
abundance: once
CDR3aa: CASSFLQPMGGDGYTF
CDR3nt: TGTGCCAGCAGCTTCCTCCAGCCCATGGGAGGAGATGGCTACACCTTC